At least ten counts were recorded for the clone carrying this T cell receptor (beta chain). The antigen is undetermined. Authors of the study amplified TCR beta CDR3 regions from RNA transcripts. In the first-round RT-PCR of the TCR CDR3, the HTBI primer set was used. TCRdb passed the multiplex PCR reads through MiXCR, listing each CDR3 protein once. The table has hundreds of thousands of distinct CDR3 sequences, about 15% seen once. CDR1 and CDR2 from the germline V gene are SQVTM and ANQGSEA. The CDR3 sequence is 12 residues long. The V and J ends lost 4 bases and 4 bases respectively, with 10 bases between them. The sample originates from a study of T cells in Graves' hyperthyroidism and ophthalmopathy. At the level of the study: Peripheral blood was drawn at first diagnosis, prior to all treatment.

The PBMCs studied were ones that came from about 10 ml fresh peripheral blood. Broader study findings: The model predicted ophthalmopathy a median roughly 6.5 months before onset. Expanded thyroid clonotypes (above 0.001) were mostly also found in blood.

This sequence joins TRBV29-1 and TRBJ2-5, with D unresolved. The sequenced sample consisted of blood. The receptor was isolated from a woman between 50 and 59 years old with Graves' ophthalmopathy. CDR3 DNA sequence: TGCAGCGTTGGTGCCAGGTCAGAGACCCAGTACTTC. It is translated as CSVGARSETQYF.